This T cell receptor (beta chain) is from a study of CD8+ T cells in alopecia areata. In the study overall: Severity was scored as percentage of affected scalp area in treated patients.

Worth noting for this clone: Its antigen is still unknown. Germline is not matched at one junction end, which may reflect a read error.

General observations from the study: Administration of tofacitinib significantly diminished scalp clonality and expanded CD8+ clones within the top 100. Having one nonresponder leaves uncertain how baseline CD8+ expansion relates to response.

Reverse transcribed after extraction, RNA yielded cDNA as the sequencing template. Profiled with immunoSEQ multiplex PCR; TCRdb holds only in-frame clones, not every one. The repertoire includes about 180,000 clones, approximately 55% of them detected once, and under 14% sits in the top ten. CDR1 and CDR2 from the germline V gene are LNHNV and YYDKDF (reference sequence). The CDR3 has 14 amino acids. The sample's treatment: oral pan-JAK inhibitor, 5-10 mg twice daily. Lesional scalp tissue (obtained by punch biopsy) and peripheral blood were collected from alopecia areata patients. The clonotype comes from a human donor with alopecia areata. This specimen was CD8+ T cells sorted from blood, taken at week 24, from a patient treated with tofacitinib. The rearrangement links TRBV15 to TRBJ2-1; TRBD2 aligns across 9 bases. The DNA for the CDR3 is TGTGCCACCAGCAGAGGTGGGACTAGCAATAAGCAGTTCTTC. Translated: CATSRGGTSNKQFF.